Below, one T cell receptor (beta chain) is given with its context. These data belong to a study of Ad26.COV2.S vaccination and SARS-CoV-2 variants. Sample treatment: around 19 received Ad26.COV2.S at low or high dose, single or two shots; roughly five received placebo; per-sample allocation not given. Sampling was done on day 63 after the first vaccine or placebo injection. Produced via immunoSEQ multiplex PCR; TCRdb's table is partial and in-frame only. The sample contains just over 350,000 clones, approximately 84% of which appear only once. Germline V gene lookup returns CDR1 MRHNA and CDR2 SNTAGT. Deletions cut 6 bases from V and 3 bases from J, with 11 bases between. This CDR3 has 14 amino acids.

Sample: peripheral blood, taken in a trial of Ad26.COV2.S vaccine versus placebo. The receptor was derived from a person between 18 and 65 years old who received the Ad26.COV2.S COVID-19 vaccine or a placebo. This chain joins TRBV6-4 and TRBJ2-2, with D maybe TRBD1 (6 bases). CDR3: CASSPGQHTGELFF. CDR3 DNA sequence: TGTGCCAGCAGCCCGGGACAACACACCGGGGAGCTGTTTTTT.